This TCR beta chain originates from a study of radiotherapy plus CTLA-4 blockade in lung cancer. The ends lost 7 bases at V and 1 base at J; junction bases unmatched: 6. The CDR3 spans 15 residues. Germline CDR1 MNHEY, CDR2 SVGAGI. Clones were read by immunoSEQ multiplex PCR, and TCRdb kept only the in-frame ones, dropping some. The sample carries approximately 44,000 clones, 70% to 80% recorded once. Lung cancer patients with chemo-refractory metastatic non-small-cell disease were given focal radiation plus CTLA-4 blockade with ipilimumab. The rearrangement links TRBV6-5 to TRBJ1-1, with TRBD1 matching over 10 bases. This specimen was peripheral blood, taken from a patient treated with radiotherapy plus ipilimumab. This sequence was found in a human donor with non-small cell lung cancer who had stable disease on radiotherapy plus ipilimumab. The CDR3 protein is CASKRQGATNTEAFF. The CDR3 DNA is TGTGCCAGCAAGAGACAGGGGGCGACGAACACTGAAGCTTTCTTT.